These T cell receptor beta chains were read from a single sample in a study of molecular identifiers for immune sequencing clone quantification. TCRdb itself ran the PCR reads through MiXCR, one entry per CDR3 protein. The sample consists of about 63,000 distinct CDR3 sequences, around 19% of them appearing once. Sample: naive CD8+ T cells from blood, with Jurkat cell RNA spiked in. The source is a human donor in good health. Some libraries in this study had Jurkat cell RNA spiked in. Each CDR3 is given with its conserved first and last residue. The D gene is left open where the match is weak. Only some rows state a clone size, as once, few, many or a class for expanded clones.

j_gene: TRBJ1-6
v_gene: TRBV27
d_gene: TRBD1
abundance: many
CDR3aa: CASSLATGTGWGLHF
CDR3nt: TGTGCCAGCAGTTTAGCGACAGGGACGGGCTGGGGCCTCCACTTT

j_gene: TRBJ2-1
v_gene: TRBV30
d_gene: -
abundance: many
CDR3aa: CAWDREVGNEQFF
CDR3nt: TGTGCCTGGGACAGAGAGGTTGGGAATGAGCAGTTCTTC

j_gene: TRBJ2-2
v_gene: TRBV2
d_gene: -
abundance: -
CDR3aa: CASSAGSGELFF
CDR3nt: TGTGCCAGCAGCGCAGGGTCCGGGGAGCTGTTTTTT

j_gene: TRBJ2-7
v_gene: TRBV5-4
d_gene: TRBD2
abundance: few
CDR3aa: CASRKGLAGGYEQYF
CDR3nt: TGTGCCAGCAGAAAGGGACTAGCGGGAGGATACGAGCAGTACTTC

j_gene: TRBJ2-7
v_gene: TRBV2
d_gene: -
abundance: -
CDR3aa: CASRSGGTDEQYF
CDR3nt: TGTGCTAGCAGGAGCGGCGGGACCGACGAGCAGTACTTC

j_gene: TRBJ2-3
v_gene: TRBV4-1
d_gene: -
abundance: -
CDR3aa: CASSRSEGSDAQYF
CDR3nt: TGCGCCAGCAGCCGATCTGAGGGCTCAGATGCGCAGTATTTT

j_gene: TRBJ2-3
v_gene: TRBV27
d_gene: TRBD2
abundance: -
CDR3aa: CASSTPGGGLDTQYF
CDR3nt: TGTGCCAGCAGTACACCTGGGGGGGGGTTAGATACGCAGTATTTT

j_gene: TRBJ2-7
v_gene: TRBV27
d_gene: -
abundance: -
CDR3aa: CASSLGAWSSYEQYF
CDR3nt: TGTGCCAGCAGTTTGGGTGCGTGGAGCTCCTACGAGCAGTACTTC

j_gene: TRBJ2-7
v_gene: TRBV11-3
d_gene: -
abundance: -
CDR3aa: CASSPWGVGRDEQYF
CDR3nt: TGTGCCAGCAGCCCCTGGGGCGTGGGAAGGGACGAGCAGTACTTC

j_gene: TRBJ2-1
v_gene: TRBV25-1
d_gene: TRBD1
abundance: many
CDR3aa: CASRGQGNHNEQFF
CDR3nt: TGTGCCAGCAGAGGACAGGGTAACCACAATGAGCAGTTCTTC

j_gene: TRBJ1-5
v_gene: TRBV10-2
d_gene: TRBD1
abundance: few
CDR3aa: CASSHDRVIQPQHF
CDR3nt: TGCGCCAGCAGCCACGACAGGGTTATCCAGCCCCAGCATTTT

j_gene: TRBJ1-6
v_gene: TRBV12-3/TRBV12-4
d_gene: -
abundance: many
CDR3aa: CASSFSRSSYNSPLHF
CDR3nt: TGTGCCAGCAGTTTCTCCCGGAGCTCCTATAATTCACCCCTCCACTTT

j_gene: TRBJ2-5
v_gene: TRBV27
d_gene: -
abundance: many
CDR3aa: CASSFVGGQETQYF
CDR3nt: TGTGCCAGCAGTTTTGTAGGGGGCCAAGAGACCCAGTACTTC

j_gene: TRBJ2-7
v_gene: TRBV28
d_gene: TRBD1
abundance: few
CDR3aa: CASRLQDRTYEQYF
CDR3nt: TGTGCCAGCAGACTCCAGGACAGGACGTACGAGCAGTACTTC

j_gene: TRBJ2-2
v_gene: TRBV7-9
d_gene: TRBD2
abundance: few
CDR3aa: CASSQSLAAGELFF
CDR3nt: TGTGCCAGCAGCCAGTCTCTAGCGGCCGGGGAGCTGTTTTTT

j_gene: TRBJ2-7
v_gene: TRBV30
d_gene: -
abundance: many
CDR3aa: CAWSGGLLSYEQYF
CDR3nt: TGTGCCTGGAGTGGCGGACTGCTTTCCTACGAGCAGTACTTC

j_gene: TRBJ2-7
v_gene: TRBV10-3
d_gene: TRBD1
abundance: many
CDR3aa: CAISPKTGNSYEQYF
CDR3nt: TGTGCCATCAGTCCCAAGACAGGGAACTCTTACGAGCAGTACTTC

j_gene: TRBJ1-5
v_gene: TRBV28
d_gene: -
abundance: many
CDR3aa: CASSLGTGGQPQHF
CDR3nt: TGTGCCAGCAGCTTGGGCACCGGAGGTCAGCCCCAGCATTTT

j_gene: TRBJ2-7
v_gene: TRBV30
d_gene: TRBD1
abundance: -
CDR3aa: CAWRGQNSYEQYF
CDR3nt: TGTGCCTGGAGGGGACAGAACTCCTACGAGCAGTACTTC

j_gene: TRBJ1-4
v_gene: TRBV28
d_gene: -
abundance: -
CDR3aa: CASRNTGTISTNEKLFF
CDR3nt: TGTGCCAGCCGTAACACGGGGACGATTTCCACTAATGAAAAACTGTTTTTT

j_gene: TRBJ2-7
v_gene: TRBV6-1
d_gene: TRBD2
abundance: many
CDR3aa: CASSGVVLLAGGAYEQYF
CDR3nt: TGTGCCAGCAGCGGAGTAGTGTTACTAGCGGGAGGGGCCTACGAGCAGTACTTC

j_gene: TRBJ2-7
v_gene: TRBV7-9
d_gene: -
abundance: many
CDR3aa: CASSVAVGGQYF
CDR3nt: TGTGCCAGCAGCGTGGCCGTGGGGGGGCAGTACTTC

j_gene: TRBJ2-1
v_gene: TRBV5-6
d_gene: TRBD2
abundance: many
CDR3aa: CASSVTSGTYNEQFF
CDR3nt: TGTGCCAGCAGCGTAACTAGCGGGACGTACAATGAGCAGTTCTTC

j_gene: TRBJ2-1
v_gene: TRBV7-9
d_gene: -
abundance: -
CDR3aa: CASSLGLGQFF
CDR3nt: TGTGCCAGCAGCCTAGGGCTAGGACAGTTCTTC

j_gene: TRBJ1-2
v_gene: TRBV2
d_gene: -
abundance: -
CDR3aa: CASSEAGRDYYGYTF
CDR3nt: TGTGCCAGCAGTGAAGCGGGTCGGGATTACTATGGCTACACCTTC

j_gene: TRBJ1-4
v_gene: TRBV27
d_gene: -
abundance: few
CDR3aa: CASSFGLTGSGEKLFF
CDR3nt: TGTGCCAGCAGTTTCGGATTGACAGGCAGCGGTGAAAAACTGTTTTTT

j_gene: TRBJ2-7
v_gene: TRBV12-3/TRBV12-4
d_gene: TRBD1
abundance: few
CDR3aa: CASSSSGQGAYEQYF
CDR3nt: TGTGCCAGCAGTTCCTCTGGACAGGGGGCTTACGAGCAGTACTTC

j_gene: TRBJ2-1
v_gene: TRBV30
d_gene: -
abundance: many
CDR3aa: CAWSETGVAFF
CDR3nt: TGTGCCTGGAGTGAGACCGGGGTTGCTTTCTTC

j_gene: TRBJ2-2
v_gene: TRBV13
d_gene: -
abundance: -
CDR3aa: CASSPPDRYGTGELFF
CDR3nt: TGTGCCAGCAGCCCTCCCGACCGCTATGGCACCGGGGAGCTGTTTTTT

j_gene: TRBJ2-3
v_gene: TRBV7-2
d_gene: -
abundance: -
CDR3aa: CASSIASRDHSLFDTQYF
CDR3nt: TGCGCCAGCAGCATAGCGTCCCGGGACCATTCTCTCTTCGATACGCAGTATTTT

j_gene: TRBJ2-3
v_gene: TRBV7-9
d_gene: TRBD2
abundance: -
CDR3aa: CASSFKLGLAGNVAGTQYF
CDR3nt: TGTGCCAGCAGTTTCAAACTGGGACTAGCGGGTAATGTGGCAGGTACGCAGTATTTT

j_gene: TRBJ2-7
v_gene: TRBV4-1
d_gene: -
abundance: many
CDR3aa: CASSQEYSSYEQYF
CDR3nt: TGCGCCAGCAGCCAAGAGTATAGCTCCTACGAGCAGTACTTC

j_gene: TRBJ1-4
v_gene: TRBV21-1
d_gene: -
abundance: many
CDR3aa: CASSKARTGRSNEKLFF
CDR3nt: TGTGCCAGCAGCAAGGCCCGGACAGGGCGGTCTAATGAAAAACTGTTTTTT

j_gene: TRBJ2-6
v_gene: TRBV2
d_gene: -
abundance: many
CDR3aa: CASSPIGVSSGANVLTF
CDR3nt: TGTGCCAGCAGCCCCATCGGGGTCAGCTCTGGGGCCAACGTCCTGACTTTC

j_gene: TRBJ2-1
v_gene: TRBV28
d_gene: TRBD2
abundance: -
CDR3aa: CASSPRTSGSYNEQFF
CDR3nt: TGTGCCAGCAGTCCCAGGACTAGCGGGAGTTACAATGAGCAGTTCTTC

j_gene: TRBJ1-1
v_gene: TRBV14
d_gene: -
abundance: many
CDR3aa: CASSQGASPEAFF
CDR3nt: TGTGCCAGCAGCCAAGGCGCGAGCCCCGAAGCTTTCTTT

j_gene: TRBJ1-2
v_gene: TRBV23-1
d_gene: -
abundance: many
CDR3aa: CASSQLSGGEPCGYTF
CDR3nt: TGCGCCAGCAGTCAATTGTCTGGAGGGGAACCCTGTGGCTACACCTTC

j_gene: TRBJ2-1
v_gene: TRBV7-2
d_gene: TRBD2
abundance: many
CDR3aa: CASSPVGLAGDEQFF
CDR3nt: TGTGCCAGCAGCCCAGTGGGACTAGCGGGAGATGAGCAGTTCTTC

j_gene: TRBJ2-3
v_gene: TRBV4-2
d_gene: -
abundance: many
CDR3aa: CASSQAAGTDTQYF
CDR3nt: TGTGCCAGCAGCCAAGCGGCAGGGACAGATACGCAGTATTTT

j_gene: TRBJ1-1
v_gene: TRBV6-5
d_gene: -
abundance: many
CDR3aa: CASSYGGGPEAFF
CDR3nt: TGTGCCAGCAGTTATGGGGGTGGTCCTGAAGCTTTCTTT

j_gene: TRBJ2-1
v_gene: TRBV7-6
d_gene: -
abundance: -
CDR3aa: CASSFGLASYNEQFF
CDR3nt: TGTGCCAGCAGCTTTGGGCTAGCATCCTACAATGAGCAGTTCTTC

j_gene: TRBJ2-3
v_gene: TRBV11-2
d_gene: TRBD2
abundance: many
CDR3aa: CASSFRTSGSLSTDTQYF
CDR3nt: TGTGCCAGCAGCTTCCGGACTAGTGGGTCCCTAAGCACAGATACGCAGTATTTT

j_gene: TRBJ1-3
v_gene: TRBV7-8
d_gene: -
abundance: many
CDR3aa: CASSLGGAGNTIYF
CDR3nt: TGTGCCAGCAGCTTAGGAGGGGCTGGAAACACCATATATTTT

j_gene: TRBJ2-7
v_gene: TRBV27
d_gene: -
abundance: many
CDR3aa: CASSFRGQEQYF
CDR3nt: TGTGCCAGCAGTTTTCGAGGACAAGAGCAGTACTTC

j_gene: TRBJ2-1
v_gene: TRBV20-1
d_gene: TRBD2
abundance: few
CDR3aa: CSARESLAGLHSYNGQFF
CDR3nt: TGCAGTGCTAGAGAGTCACTAGCGGGATTGCACTCCTACAATGGGCAGTTCTTC

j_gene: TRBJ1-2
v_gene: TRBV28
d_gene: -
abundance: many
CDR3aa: CASSYVEFNYGYTF
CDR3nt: TGTGCCAGCAGCTACGTTGAATTCAACTATGGCTACACCTTC

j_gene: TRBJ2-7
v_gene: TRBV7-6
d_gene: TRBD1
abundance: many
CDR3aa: CASSGGQGTYEQYF
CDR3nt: TGTGCCAGCAGCGGGGGACAGGGCACCTACGAGCAGTACTTC

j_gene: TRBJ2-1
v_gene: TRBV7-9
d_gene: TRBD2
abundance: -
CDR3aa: CASSLVLAGNNEQFF
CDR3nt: TGTGCCAGCAGCTTAGTACTAGCGGGAAATAATGAGCAGTTCTTC